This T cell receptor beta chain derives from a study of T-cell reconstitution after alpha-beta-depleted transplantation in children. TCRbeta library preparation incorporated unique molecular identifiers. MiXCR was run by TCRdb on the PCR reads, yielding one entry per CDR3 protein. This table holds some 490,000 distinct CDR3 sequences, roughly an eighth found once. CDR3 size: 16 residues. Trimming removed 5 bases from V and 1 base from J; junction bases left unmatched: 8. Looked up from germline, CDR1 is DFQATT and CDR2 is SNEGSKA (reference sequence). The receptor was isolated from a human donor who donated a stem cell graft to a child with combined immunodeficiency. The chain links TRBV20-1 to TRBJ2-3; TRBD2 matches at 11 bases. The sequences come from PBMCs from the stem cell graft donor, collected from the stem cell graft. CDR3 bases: TGCAGTGCTGAGGGACCGGGACTAGCGGGCACAGATACGCAGTATTTT. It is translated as CSAEGPGLAGTDTQYF.